The 2 T cell receptor beta chains presented below share a single source sample, sequenced in a study of blood T cell repertoires in COVID-19. Sequencing was performed with immunoSEQ multiplex PCR; in TCRdb, only in-frame clones are kept and a portion is missing. The table lists about 200,000 clones, around 86% of them singletons, with about 2.2% in the top ten. Sequenced: peripheral blood. The receptor set was obtained from a man aged 25 to 40 who had recovered from COVID-19.

V gene TRBV7-2 combines with J gene TRBJ2-7; the match to TRBD2 covers 7 bases. The CDR3 loop spans 17 amino acids. V lost 2 bases, J lost 0 bases, and 10 bases stayed unmatched. Germline CDR1 SGHTA, CDR2 FQGNSA. CDR3 sequence reads: CASSLRFASGPSYEQYF. In DNA form, the CDR3 reads TGTGCCAGCAGCTTAAGGTTCGCTAGCGGCCCCTCCTACGAGCAGTACTTC.

V usage is TRBV24-1 and J usage is TRBJ1-2, with D perhaps TRBD1 (5 bases). CDR1 and CDR2 from the germline V gene are KGHDR and SFDVKD. The CDR3 length is 13 residues. V was pared by 4 bases and J by 5 bases, with 10 bases between. This chain's CDR3 is CATSENDRYGYTF. CDR3 nucleotide sequence: TGTGCCACCAGTGAAAACGACAGATATGGCTACACCTTC.